Below, 20 T cell receptor beta chains from the same sample are listed, as sequenced in a study of regulatory T cells in long-lasting Graves disease. Indicated time point: persistent/refractory GD, antithyroid drugs over 5 years with positive TRAb. The TCR library was made from RNA that had been extracted from PBMCs in TRIzol. To make TCR beta libraries, researchers used iRepertoire HTBI primers and Arm-PCR of CDR3 regions. MiXCR was run by TCRdb on the multiplex PCR reads, yielding one entry per CDR3 protein. The data hold approximately 690,000 distinct CDR3 sequences, with 30% observed a single time. Sequenced material: peripheral blood mononuclear cells (PBMCs), taken when the disease was refractory, from a patient treated with antithyroid drugs. Every receptor here comes from a female donor with Graves disease.

The gene calls are TRBV9 and TRBJ2-7; 12 bases map to TRBD1. Trimming took 4 bases from V and 4 from J; bases not matched to a gene: 9. CDR3 length: 16 residues. Germline V gives CDR1 SGDLS, CDR2 YYNGEE. The CDR3, as DNA: TGTGCCAGCAGCCGTACCGGGACAGGGGGCAAGTACGAGCAGTACTTC. Translated: CASSRTGTGGKYEQYF. Combining the CDR3 with reference TRBV9 and TRBJ2-7 gives the whole variable domain DSGVTQTPKHLITATGQRVTLRCSPRSGDLSVYWYQQSLDQGLQFLIQYYNGEERAKGNILERFSAQQFPDLHSELNLSSLELGDSALYFCASSRTGTGGKYEQYFGPGTRLTVT.

The chain is built from TRBV3-1 and TRBJ2-7, with 8 bases identical to TRBD2. This CDR3 has 17 residues. J was trimmed by 3 bases and V by 2 bases; bases with no gene match: 12. CDR1 LGHDT and CDR2 YNNKEL come from the germline V gene (reference sequence). CDR3 region: CASSQRAAAGVGYEQYF. The CDR3 DNA reads TGTGCCAGCAGCCAAAGGGCGGCAGCGGGAGTTGGCTACGAGCAGTACTTC.

This clonotype has a handful of counts. The chain combines TRBV20-1 with TRBJ2-5, with D tentatively TRBD1 or TRBD2 (5 bases each). Germline lookup yields CDR1 DFQATT and CDR2 SNEGSKA (reference sequence). The CDR3 spans 16 residues. Trimming removed 3 bases from V and 9 bases from J, with 26 bases in between. CDR3 sequence reads: CSASTFGDPPLGAQYF. The CDR3 DNA reads TGCAGTGCTAGCACCTTTGGGGACCCTCCCTTAGGGGCCCAGTACTTC.

The chain carries TRBV5-1 and TRBJ2-3; 9 bases fit TRBD2. Germline values: CDR1 SGHRS, CDR2 YFSETQ. Trimming at V came to 4 bases and at J to 3 bases, leaving 6 bases not matched to a gene. There are 15 residues in the CDR3. The CDR3: CASSPGTSRTDTQYF. The CDR3 nucleotides are TGCGCCAGCAGCCCTGGGACTAGCAGGACAGATACGCAGTATTTT.

V and J are TRBV19 and TRBJ2-4; D possibly corresponds to TRBD1 (6 bases). The CDR3 has 16 amino acids. The germline V gene has CDR1 LNHDA and CDR2 SQIVND (reference sequence). With 6 bases removed from V and 9 bases from J, the gap between germline ends came to 24 bases. The CDR3 is CASRDREGTHPGIQYF. CDR3 nucleotides: TGTGCCAGTAGGGACAGAGAGGGAACCCACCCTGGCATTCAGTACTTC.

This clonotype was observed a handful of times. The chain is built from TRBV5-4 and TRBJ2-7, with 8 bases aligning to TRBD1. With 3 bases clipped from V and 5 bases from J, the junction kept 4 bases outside the gene matches. This CDR3 region has 13 residues. Germline CDR1 and CDR2: SGHNT and YYREEE (reference sequence). The DNA for the CDR3 is TGTGCCAGCAGCTGGACAGGGCGACACGAGCAGTACTTC. Amino acids: CASSWTGRHEQYF.

The rearrangement links TRBV12-3 or TRBV12-4 to TRBJ1-4, with no clear D. V gave up 1 base and J gave up 7 bases, with 10 bases separating them. The CDR3 covers 14 residues. DNA for the CDR3: TGTGCCAGCAGTTTAGTAGGACTACGTGAAAAACTGTTTTTT. Its translation: CASSLVGLREKLFF.

This clonotype was detected many times. V is TRBV2 and J is TRBJ1-1, with TRBD1 identical over 9 bases. Losses at the gene ends were 3 bases for V and 9 bases for J; bases not matched to a gene: 11. This CDR3 is built from 15 residues. CDR1 is SNHLY and CDR2 is FYNNEI in the germline V gene. For the CDR3, the DNA is TGTGCCAGCAGTGATAGGGACAGGGAGGGACTCCAAGCTTTCTTT. The encoded protein is CASSDRDREGLQAFF.

The gene calls are TRBV12-5 and TRBJ2-3; possible D gene TRBD1, 5 bases. The CDR3 spans 11 residues. Trimming cost V 4 bases and J 9 bases, with 8 bases left between them. Looked up from germline, CDR1 is LGHNT and CDR2 is FRNRAP. The DNA of the CDR3 is TGTGCTAGTGGTTCAGGGTGGACGCAGTATTTT. Its protein product is CASGSGWTQYF.

This clonotype appeared a few times. The V call is TRBV9, the J call TRBJ1-5; no clear D. Per germline, CDR1 SGDLS and CDR2 YYNGEE. V dropped 1 base and J dropped 4 bases, with 9 bases sitting between them. CDR3 size: 14 residues. CDR3 nucleotide sequence: TGTGCCAGCAGCGTACACCAAGATAATCAGCCCCAGCATTTT. It is translated as CASSVHQDNQPQHF.

This clonotype appeared a few times. V gene TRBV5-1 combines with J gene TRBJ1-1; 9 bases agree with TRBD1. V shed 5 bases, J shed 1 base, and the junction held 9 bases outside the gene matches. CDR3 length equals 16 residues. Germline-derived CDR1 and CDR2 are SGHRS and YFSETQ. CDR3 bases: TGCGCCAGCAGGGCGAGACAGGGGGTCGGGAACACTGAAGCTTTCTTT. It is translated as CASRARQGVGNTEAFF.

This clonotype appeared a few times. J is TRBJ2-7 and V is TRBV12-3 or TRBV12-4; 8 nucleotides match TRBD1. V dropped 6 bases and J dropped 4; count of bases not matched to a gene: 11. The CDR3 has 15 amino acids. The CDR3 sequence is CASSDPTGASYEQYF. The CDR3 DNA reads TGTGCCAGCAGCGACCCGACAGGGGCTTCGTACGAGCAGTACTTC.

This clonotype was picked up many times. V gene TRBV6-2 or TRBV6-3 combines with J gene TRBJ1-6, with D possibly being TRBD1 (5 bases). The ends were cut back, 0 bases at V and 0 bases at J, with 12 bases in the middle. This CDR3 has 18 amino acids. The germline CDR1 and CDR2 sequences are MNHEY and SVGEGT. In DNA, the CDR3 is TGTGCCAGCAGTTACTCGAATCCAGGGAGCTCCTATAATTCACCCCTCCACTTT. The encoded protein is CASSYSNPGSSYNSPLHF.

This clonotype has at least ten counts. This chain joins TRBV28 and TRBJ1-2, with no clear D. Germline CDR1 reads MDHEN; CDR2 reads SYDVKM. The CDR3 extends over 11 amino acids. Trimming removed 7 bases at V and 2 bases at J, with 5 bases between. This CDR3 is CASTGNYGYTF. The CDR3 DNA sequence: TGTGCCAGCACAGGAAACTATGGCTACACCTTC.

This clonotype has only a few counts. The rearrangement links TRBV6-1 to TRBJ1-5; 9 bases match TRBD1. The ends lost 8 bases at V and 2 bases at J; junction bases unmatched: 16. Germline CDR1 and CDR2: MNHNS and SASEGT. The CDR3 length is 18 residues. CDR3 bases: TGTGCCAGCCGTACGGGAAGGATCCGGGACAGGGGCAATCAGCCCCAGCATTTT. Its translation is CASRTGRIRDRGNQPQHF.

V usage is TRBV2 and J usage is TRBJ1-2; D gene unclear. CDR3 length: 14 residues. Deletions cut 4 bases from V and 2 bases from J, with 11 bases between. From germline, CDR1 is SNHLY and CDR2 FYNNEI. CDR3 nucleotides: TGTGCCAGCAGTGTGGCACAGCTCAACTATGGCTACACCTTC. Translated, it gives CASSVAQLNYGYTF.

The table lists this clonotype with a few counts. The J gene is TRBJ2-7, the V gene TRBV28; TRBD2 matches at 11 bases. The CDR3 length is 17 residues. The germline gives CDR1 MDHEN, CDR2 SYDVKM. Germline trimming cut 4 bases from V and 5 bases from J; bases unmatched to any gene: 13. As DNA, the CDR3 is TGTGCCAGCAGTTCTCCACTAGCGGGAGATGTTATCCACGAGCAGTACTTC. Its translation: CASSSPLAGDVIHEQYF.

This clonotype was picked up many times. The V call is TRBV7-9, the J call TRBJ2-5; D is perhaps TRBD1 or TRBD2 (5 bases each). Trimming cost V 8 bases and J 0 bases, with 13 bases left between them. This CDR3 spans 14 amino acids. Germline CDR1 is SEHNR and CDR2 is FQNEAQ (reference sequence). CDR3 DNA sequence: TGTGCCAGCGTACTGGGGACGGACCAAGAGACCCAGTACTTC. Residues: CASVLGTDQETQYF.

The chain has TRBV5-1 and TRBJ2-1; possibly TRBD2 for D (5 bases). This CDR3 is built from 13 residues. Germline CDR1 reads SGHRS; CDR2 reads YFSETQ. V lost 2 bases and J lost 7, with 10 bases in between. The CDR3 DNA reads TGCGCCAGCAGCTTCCGTACGGGGAATGAGCAGTTCTTC. Encoded protein: CASSFRTGNEQFF.

The table lists this clonotype with a few counts. V is TRBV20-1 and J is TRBJ2-7, with 7 bases lining up with TRBD1. The CDR3 spans 13 residues. Germline V CDR1 and CDR2: DFQATT, SNEGSKA (reference sequence). The CDR3 region is CSGGRGRGYEQYF. CDR3 sequence (DNA): TGCAGCGGCGGTAGAGGCAGGGGGTACGAGCAGTACTTC.